Sequencing of this TCR beta chain was carried out in a study of cytomegalovirus exposure and HLA in healthy donors. Both 60 Vbeta primers and 13 Jbeta primers went into the PCR. Libraries were prepared by immunoSEQ multiplex PCR; TCRdb keeps only in-frame clonotypes and omits some of them. The table has over 130,000 clones, 70% to 85% seen once. The specimen was PBMCs. The sequence came from a male donor in good health and CMV-seronegative.

CDR3 coding DNA: TGTGCCAGCAGTTCCACTGGCCCCGGGGAGCAGTTCTTC. This codes for CASSSTGPGEQFF. The V call is TRBV27, the J call TRBJ2-1; D is ambiguous. CDR1 and CDR2 (germline): MNHEY, SMNVEV (reference sequence). V gave up 4 bases and J gave up 10 bases, with 14 bases separating them. This CDR3 has 13 amino acids.